This entry concerns a single TCR beta chain. Antigen: not known. Assay: immunoSEQ multiplex PCR; the TCRdb copy retains only in-frame clones and omits some. The top ten clones hold 9.6% of a sample with about 4,300 clones, around 77% of them seen once. The sample originates from a study of immune evolution from preneoplasia to lung adenocarcinoma. Between the mid-2010s and the late 2010s, patients underwent resection in Japan or China. Macro-dissection enriched premalignant or tumor cells before nucleic acid extraction. General study points: Normal lung had the highest top T cell clone frequencies.

Germline CDR1 reads MDHEN; CDR2 reads SYDVKM. Trimming at V came to 6 bases and at J to 1 base, leaving 7 bases not matched to a gene. CDR3 length: 15 residues. The receptor was isolated from a person between 55 and 80 years old with lung adenocarcinoma. The rearrangement joins TRBV28 to TRBJ2-7; 9 bases match TRBD1. Input material: FFPE minimally invasive lung adenocarcinoma tissue. CDR3 amino acids: CASSKNDRGSYEQYF. In DNA form, the CDR3 reads TGTGCCAGCAGCAAAAACGACAGGGGGTCCTACGAGCAGTACTTC.